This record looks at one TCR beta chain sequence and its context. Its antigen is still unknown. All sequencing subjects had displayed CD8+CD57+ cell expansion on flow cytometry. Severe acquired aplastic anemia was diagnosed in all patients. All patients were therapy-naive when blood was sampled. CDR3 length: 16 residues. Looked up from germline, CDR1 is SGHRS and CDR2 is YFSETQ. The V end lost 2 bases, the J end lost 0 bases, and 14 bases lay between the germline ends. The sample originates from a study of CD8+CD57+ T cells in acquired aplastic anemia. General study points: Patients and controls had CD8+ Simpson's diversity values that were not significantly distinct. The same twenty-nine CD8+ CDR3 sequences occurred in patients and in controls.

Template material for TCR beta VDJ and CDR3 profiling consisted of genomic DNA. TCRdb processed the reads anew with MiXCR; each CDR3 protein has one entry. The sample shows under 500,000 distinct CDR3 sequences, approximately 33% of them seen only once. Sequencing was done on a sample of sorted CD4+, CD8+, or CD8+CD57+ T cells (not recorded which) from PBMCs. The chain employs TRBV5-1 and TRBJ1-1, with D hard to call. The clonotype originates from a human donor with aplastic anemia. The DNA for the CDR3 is TGCGCCAGCAGCTTTGGAGGTACAGACATGAACACTGAAGCTTTCTTT. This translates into CASSFGGTDMNTEAFF.